This TCR beta chain was found in a study of T cell changes during pregnancy in multiple sclerosis. This CDR3 comprises 13 residues. Deletions cut 3 bases from V and 5 bases from J, with 10 bases between. Germline V lookup: CDR1 MDHEN, CDR2 SYDVKM. Repertoires were generated with immunoSEQ multiplex PCR, while TCRdb's copy carries only in-frame clones and drops some. There are tens of thousands of clones in the sample; roughly 90% occur only once, and about 7% lies in the top ten. As to this clone: The sample carries other DNA sequences with the same CDR3.

This chain links TRBV28 with TRBJ1-1; no definite D call. The material sequenced was CD8+ T cells from peripheral blood mononuclear cells, taken in the third trimester of pregnancy. The TCR comes from a female donor with multiple sclerosis, enrolled in a pregnancy study. In nucleotides, the CDR3 is TGTGCCAGCAGTTTGCGGGGAGGTACTGAAGCTTTCTTT. Protein sequence: CASSLRGGTEAFF.